One and the same sample provided the 7 T cell receptor beta chains below, sequenced in a study of blood T cell repertoires in COVID-19. Sequencing was performed with immunoSEQ multiplex PCR; in TCRdb, only in-frame clones are kept and a portion is missing. The data show about 75,000 clones, less than 85% seen once. The specimen was peripheral blood. Every receptor here comes from a woman of 80 years or more with active or convalescent COVID-19.

The J gene is TRBJ1-2, the V gene TRBV28; TRBD1 aligns across 7 bases. Trimming at V came to 5 bases and at J to 5 bases, leaving 5 bases not matched to a gene. The CDR3 covers 13 residues. Germline lookup yields CDR1 MDHEN and CDR2 SYDVKM. The CDR3 nucleotides are TGTGCCAGCAGTGATTCACAGGGGTATGGCTACACCTTC. It codes for CASSDSQGYGYTF.

The CDR3 DNA is TGCGCCAGCAGCCTCGAATACAAACAGGGGGCGCGCACCGGGGAGCTGTTTTTT. Residues: CASSLEYKQGARTGELFF. The rearrangement joins TRBV4-3 to TRBJ2-2; 9 bases agree with TRBD1. This CDR3 has 18 residues. J lost 4 bases, V lost 4 bases, and 13 bases had no gene match. Looked up from germline, CDR1 is LGHNA and CDR2 is YSLEER.

The gene calls are TRBV27 and TRBJ1-2; 9 nucleotides line up with TRBD1. V shed 8 bases and J 2 bases; nucleotides not matched to a gene: 3. The CDR3 loop spans 13 amino acids. Germline CDR1 and CDR2: MNHEY and SMNVEV (reference sequence). The CDR3 DNA reads TGTGCCAGCGCCGGGACAGGGAACTATGGCTACACCTTC. Its protein is CASAGTGNYGYTF.

The genes are TRBV3-1 (or the pseudogene TRBV3-2) and TRBJ2-7; 15 nucleotides line up with TRBD2. The ends lost 2 bases at V and 4 bases at J; junction bases unmatched: 9. Germline-derived CDR1 and CDR2 are LGHDT and YNNKEL (reference sequence). There are 18 residues in the CDR3. The CDR3 loop reads CASSQKGLAGGRLYEQYF. Here the CDR3 DNA reads TGTGCCAGCAGCCAAAAGGGACTAGCGGGAGGCAGGCTGTACGAGCAGTACTTC.

The V and J genes are TRBV28 and TRBJ2-3, with D possibly TRBD1 on 5 matching bases. Germline V gives CDR1 MDHEN, CDR2 SYDVKM. The CDR3 covers 15 residues. Trimming stripped 6 bases from V and 2 bases from J, with 15 bases between. CDR3 loop: CASSPPVGPTDTQYF. CDR3 nucleotide sequence: TGTGCCAGCAGCCCCCCTGTGGGGCCCACAGATACGCAGTATTTT.

The J gene is TRBJ2-2, the V gene TRBV7-2; D gene ambiguous. With 8 bases removed from V and 6 bases from J, the gap between germline ends came to 16 bases. This CDR3 contains 14 residues. The germline gives CDR1 SGHTA, CDR2 FQGNSA. The CDR3 reads CASGTRGVPGELFF. CDR3 in DNA: TGTGCCAGCGGCACCAGAGGCGTGCCCGGGGAGCTGTTTTTT. Full variable domain (remainder filled in from reference TRBV7-2 and TRBJ2-2): GAGVSQSPSNKVTEKGKDVELRCDPISGHTALYWYRQSLGQGLEFLIYFQGNSAPDKSGLPSDRFSAERTGGSVSTLTIQRTQQEDSAVYLCASGTRGVPGELFFGEGSRLTVL.

The chain couples TRBV27 to TRBJ1-1, with D unclear. V dropped 2 bases and J dropped 3 bases, with 10 bases sitting between them. The germline V gene has CDR1 MNHEY and CDR2 SMNVEV (reference sequence). This CDR3 is 14 amino acids long. The DNA for the CDR3 is TGTGCCAGCAGTTTAAGGGCGGGCTACACTGAAGCTTTCTTT. This sequence encodes CASSLRAGYTEAFF.